This T cell receptor (beta chain) was documented in a study of T cell changes during pregnancy in multiple sclerosis. The method was immunoSEQ multiplex PCR; TCRdb's version includes in-frame clones alone and lacks a portion of them. The table has about 59,000 clones, approximately 92% seen once; the top ten hold 2.5% to 3.5%. The V end was cut by 9 bases, the J end by 0 bases, with 12 bases between. This CDR3 spans 14 amino acids. Germline-derived CDR1 and CDR2 are LNHDA and SQIVND (reference sequence). The sequence was obtained from a female donor in good health, enrolled as a control in a pregnancy study. V gene TRBV19 combines with J gene TRBJ1-3; tentatively, D is TRBD1 (6 bases). The source was peripheral blood, collected in the second trimester of pregnancy. Here the CDR3 DNA reads TGTGCCAGCCTCCAGGGACACTCTGGAAACACCATATATTTT. Encoded protein: CASLQGHSGNTIYF.